A single sample gave rise to the 5 T cell receptor beta chains below, sequenced in a study of shared clonotypes between healthy human individuals. Libraries were prepared by immunoSEQ multiplex PCR; TCRdb keeps only in-frame clonotypes and omits some of them. The table shows around 550,000 clones, with about 95% occurring only once. The sequenced material came from naive CD4+ T cells sorted from blood. Subset: CD45RA+ positively selected. The receptors shown here come from a woman aged 25 to 39 in good health.

The chain has TRBV19 and TRBJ1-1, with 11 bases matching TRBD1. V lost 5 bases, J lost 4 bases, and 6 bases stayed unmatched. The CDR3 loop spans 15 amino acids. Germline V gene lookup returns CDR1 LNHDA and CDR2 SQIVND (reference sequence). The CDR3 region has the DNA TGTGCCAGTAGTCCCCCGGGGACAGGGGGCACTGAAGCTTTCTTT. Translating gives CASSPPGTGGTEAFF.

The chain links TRBV18 to TRBJ1-1, with D tentatively TRBD1 (6 bases). V lost 2 bases, J lost 0 bases, and 16 bases lay in between. Germline CDR1 KGHSH, CDR2 LQKENI. There are 17 residues in the CDR3. Here the CDR3 reads CASSPWGGPRMNTEAFF. CDR3 in DNA: TGTGCCAGCTCACCATGGGGGGGCCCCCGTATGAACACTGAAGCTTTCTTT.

This chain connects TRBV11-2 to TRBJ1-2; 10 bases match TRBD1. CDR3 length: 15 residues. Germline V CDR1 and CDR2: SGHAT, FQNNGV. V lost 1 base, J lost 2 bases, and 1 base stayed unmatched. CDR3 bases: TGTGCCAGCAGCTTAGTGACAGGGGGCAACTATGGCTACACCTTC. Its translation is CASSLVTGGNYGYTF. The full variable domain, rest sourced from reference TRBV11-2 and TRBJ1-2, is EAGVAQSPRYKIIEKRQSVAFWCNPISGHATLYWYQQILGQGPKLLIQFQNNGVVDDSQLPKDRFSAERLKGVDSTLKIQPAKLEDSAVYLCASSLVTGGNYGYTFGSGTRLTVV.

This clone was seen once. V usage is TRBV7-2 and J usage is TRBJ2-5, with 7 positions matching TRBD1. CDR3 length equals 15 residues. Germline V lookup: CDR1 SGHTA, CDR2 FQGNSA. V dropped 5 bases and J dropped 6; count of bases not matched to a gene: 12. The CDR3 DNA is TGTGCCAGCAGCCCCTCAAGACAGGGTATGAAGACCCAGTACTTC. It is translated as CASSPSRQGMKTQYF.

The rearrangement uses TRBV7-2 and TRBJ1-1, with D perhaps TRBD1 (5 bases). Trimming took off 4 bases at V and 5 bases at J, with 14 bases between the two ends. Germline V lookup: CDR1 SGHTA, CDR2 FQGNSA. The CDR3 runs 14 residues. The CDR3 is CASSYSGGRTEAFF. In DNA, the CDR3 is TGTGCCAGCAGCTACTCCGGGGGAAGGACTGAAGCTTTCTTT.